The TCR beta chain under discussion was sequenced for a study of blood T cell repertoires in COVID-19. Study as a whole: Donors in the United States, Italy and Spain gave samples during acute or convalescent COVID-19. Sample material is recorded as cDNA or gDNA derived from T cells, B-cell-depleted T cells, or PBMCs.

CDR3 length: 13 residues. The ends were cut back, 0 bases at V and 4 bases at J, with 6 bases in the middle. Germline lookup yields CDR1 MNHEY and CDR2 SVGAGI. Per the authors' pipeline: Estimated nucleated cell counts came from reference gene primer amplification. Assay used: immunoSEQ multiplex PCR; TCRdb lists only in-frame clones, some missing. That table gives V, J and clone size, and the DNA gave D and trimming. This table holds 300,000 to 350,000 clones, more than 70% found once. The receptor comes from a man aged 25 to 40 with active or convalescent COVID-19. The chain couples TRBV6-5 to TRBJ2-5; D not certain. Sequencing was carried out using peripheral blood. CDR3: CASSYSLAETQYF. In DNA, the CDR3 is TGTGCCAGCAGTTACTCTTTGGCAGAGACCCAGTACTTC.